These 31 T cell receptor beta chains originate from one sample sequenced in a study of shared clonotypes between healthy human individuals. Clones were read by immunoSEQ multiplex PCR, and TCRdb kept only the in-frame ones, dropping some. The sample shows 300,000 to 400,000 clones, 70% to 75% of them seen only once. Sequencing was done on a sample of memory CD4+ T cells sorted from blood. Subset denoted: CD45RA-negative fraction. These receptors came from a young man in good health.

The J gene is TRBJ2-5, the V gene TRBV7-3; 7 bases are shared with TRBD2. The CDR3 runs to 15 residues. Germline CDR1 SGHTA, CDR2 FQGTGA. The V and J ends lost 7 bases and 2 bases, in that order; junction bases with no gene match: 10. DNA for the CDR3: TGTGCCAGCACCCCCGGGAGCGGGGAGCAAGAGACCCAGTACTTC. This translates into CASTPGSGEQETQYF.

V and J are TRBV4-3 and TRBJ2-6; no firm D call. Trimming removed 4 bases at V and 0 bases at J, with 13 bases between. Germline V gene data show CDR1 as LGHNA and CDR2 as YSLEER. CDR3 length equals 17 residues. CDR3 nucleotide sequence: TGCGCCAGCAGCCTCAATGCCGCGCTCTCTGGGGCCAACGTCCTGACTTTC. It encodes CASSLNAALSGANVLTF.

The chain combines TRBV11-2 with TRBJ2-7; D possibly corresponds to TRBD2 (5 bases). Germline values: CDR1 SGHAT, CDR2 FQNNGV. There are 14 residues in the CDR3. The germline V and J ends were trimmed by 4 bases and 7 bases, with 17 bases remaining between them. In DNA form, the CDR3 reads TGTGCCAGCAGCTCTAGCCTCCCCATTTCGGAGCAGTACTTC. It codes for CASSSSLPISEQYF.

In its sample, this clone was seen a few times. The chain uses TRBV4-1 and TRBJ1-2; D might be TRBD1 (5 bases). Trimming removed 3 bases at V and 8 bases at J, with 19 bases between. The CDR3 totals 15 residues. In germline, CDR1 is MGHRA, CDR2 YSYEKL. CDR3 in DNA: TGCGCCAGCAGCCAGGTCGAAGGAGGGGCTGGCGGCTACACCTTC. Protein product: CASSQVEGGAGGYTF.

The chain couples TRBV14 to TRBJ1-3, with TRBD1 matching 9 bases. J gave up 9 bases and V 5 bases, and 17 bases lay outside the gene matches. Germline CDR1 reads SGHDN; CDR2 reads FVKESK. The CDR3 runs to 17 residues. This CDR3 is CASSSSPGQGELGTIYF. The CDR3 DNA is TGTGCCAGCAGCTCTTCACCGGGACAGGGAGAGCTGGGCACCATATATTTT.

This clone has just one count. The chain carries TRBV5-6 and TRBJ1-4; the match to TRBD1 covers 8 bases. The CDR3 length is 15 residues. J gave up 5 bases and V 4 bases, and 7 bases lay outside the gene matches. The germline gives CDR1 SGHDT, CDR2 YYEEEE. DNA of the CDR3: TGTGCCAGCAGCGACCAGACAGGGGCAAATGAAAAACTGTTTTTT. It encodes CASSDQTGANEKLFF.

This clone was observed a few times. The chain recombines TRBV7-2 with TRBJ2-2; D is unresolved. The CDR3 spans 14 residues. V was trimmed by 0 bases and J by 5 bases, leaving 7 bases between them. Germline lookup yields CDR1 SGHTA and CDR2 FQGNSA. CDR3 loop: CASSLAGRTGELFF. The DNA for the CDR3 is TGTGCCAGCAGCTTAGCAGGCAGAACCGGGGAGCTGTTTTTT.

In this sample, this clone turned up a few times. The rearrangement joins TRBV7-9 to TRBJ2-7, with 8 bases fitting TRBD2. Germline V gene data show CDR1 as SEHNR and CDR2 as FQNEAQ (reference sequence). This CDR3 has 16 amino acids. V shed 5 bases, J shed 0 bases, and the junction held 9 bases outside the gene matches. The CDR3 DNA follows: TGTGCCAGCAGCGAATCTCAGCGGGAGCCCTCCTACGAGCAGTACTTC. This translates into CASSESQREPSYEQYF. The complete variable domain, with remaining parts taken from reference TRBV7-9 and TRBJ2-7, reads DTGVSQNPRHKITKRGQNVTFRCDPISEHNRLYWYRQTLGQGPEFLTYFQNEAQLEKSRLLSDRFSAERPKGSFSTLEIQRTEQGDSAMYLCASSESQREPSYEQYFGPGTRLTVT.

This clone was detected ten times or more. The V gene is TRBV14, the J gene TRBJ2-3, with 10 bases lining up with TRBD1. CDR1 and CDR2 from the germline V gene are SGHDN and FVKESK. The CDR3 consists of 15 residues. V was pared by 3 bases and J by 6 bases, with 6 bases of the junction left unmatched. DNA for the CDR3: TGTGCCAGCAGCCATCTGGACAGGGGGATGGATACGCAGTATTTT. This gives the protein CASSHLDRGMDTQYF.

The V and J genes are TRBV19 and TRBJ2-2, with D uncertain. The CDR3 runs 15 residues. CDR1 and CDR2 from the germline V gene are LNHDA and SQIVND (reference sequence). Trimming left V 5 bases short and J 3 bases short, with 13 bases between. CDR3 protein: CASSPTASYTGELFF. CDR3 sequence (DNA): TGTGCCAGTAGTCCCACCGCCAGCTACACCGGGGAGCTGTTTTTT.

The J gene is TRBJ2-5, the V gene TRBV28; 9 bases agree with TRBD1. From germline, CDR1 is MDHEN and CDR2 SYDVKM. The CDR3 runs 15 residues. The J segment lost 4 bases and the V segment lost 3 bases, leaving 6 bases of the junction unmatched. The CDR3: CASSFLDRGRETQYF. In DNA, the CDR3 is TGTGCCAGCAGTTTCTTGGACAGGGGACGAGAGACCCAGTACTTC.

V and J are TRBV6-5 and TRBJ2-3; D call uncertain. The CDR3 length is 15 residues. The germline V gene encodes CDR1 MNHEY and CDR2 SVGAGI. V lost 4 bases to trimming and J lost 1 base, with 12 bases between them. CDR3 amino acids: CASSFLGVRTDTQYF. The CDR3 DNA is TGTGCCAGCAGTTTTCTAGGAGTGCGCACAGATACGCAGTATTTT.

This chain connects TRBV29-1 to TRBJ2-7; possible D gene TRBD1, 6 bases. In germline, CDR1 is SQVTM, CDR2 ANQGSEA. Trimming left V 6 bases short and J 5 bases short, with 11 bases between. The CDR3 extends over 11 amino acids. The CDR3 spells CSVPKGDEQYF. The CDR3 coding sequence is TGCAGCGTACCTAAGGGGGACGAGCAGTACTTC.

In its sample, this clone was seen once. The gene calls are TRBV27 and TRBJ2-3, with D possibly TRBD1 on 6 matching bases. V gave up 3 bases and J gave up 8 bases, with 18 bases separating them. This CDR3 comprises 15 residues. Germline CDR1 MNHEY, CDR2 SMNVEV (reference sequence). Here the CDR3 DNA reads TGTGCCAGCAGTTTGGTCGAGGGGAGCAGGGGTACGCAGTATTTT. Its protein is CASSLVEGSRGTQYF.

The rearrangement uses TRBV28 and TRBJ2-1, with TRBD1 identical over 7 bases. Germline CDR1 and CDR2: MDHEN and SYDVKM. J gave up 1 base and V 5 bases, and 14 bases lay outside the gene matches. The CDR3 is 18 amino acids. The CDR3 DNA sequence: TGTGCCAGCAGTCCCAACGATGCGAAGACAGGGTCCTACAATGAGCAGTTCTTC. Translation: CASSPNDAKTGSYNEQFF.

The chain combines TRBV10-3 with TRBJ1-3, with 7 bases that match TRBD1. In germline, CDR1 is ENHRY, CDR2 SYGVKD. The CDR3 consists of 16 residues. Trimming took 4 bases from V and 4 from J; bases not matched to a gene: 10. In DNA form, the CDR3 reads TGTGCCATCAGTGTGGCCAGGGGGAGATCGGGAAACACCATATATTTT. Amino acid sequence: CAISVARGRSGNTIYF.

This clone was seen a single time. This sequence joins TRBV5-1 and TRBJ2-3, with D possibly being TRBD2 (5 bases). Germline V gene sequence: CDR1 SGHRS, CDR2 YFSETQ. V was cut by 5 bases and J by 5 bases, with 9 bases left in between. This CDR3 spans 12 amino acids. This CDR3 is CASRGSGDTQYF. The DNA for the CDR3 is TGCGCCAGCAGAGGCAGCGGAGATACGCAGTATTTT.

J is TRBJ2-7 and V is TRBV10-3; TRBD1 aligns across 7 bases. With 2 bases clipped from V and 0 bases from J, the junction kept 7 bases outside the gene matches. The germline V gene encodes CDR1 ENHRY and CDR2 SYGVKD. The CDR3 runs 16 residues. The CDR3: CAISEGNRGFSYEQYF. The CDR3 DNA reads TGTGCCATCAGTGAGGGAAACAGGGGTTTCTCCTACGAGCAGTACTTC.

In nucleotides, the CDR3 is TGCAGTGCCACGGCCTACTATGGCTACACCTTC. Translation gives CSATAYYGYTF. The chain carries TRBV20-1 and TRBJ1-2; no clear D. Germline V gives CDR1 DFQATT, CDR2 SNEGSKA (reference sequence). This CDR3 contains 11 residues. Deletions cut 6 bases from V and 3 bases from J, with 8 bases between.

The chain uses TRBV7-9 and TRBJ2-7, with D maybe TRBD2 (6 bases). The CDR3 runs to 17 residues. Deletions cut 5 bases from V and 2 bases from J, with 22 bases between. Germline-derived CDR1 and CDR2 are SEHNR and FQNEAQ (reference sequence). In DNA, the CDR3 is TGTGCCAGCAGCCGGGAGTGGTACGGGACGGACCCCTACGAGCAGTACTTC. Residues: CASSREWYGTDPYEQYF.

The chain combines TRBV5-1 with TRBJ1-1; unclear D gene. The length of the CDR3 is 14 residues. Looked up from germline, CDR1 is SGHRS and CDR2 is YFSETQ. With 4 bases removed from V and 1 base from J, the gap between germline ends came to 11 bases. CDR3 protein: CASSIDGGNTEAFF. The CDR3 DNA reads TGCGCCAGCAGCATCGACGGAGGGAACACTGAAGCTTTCTTT.

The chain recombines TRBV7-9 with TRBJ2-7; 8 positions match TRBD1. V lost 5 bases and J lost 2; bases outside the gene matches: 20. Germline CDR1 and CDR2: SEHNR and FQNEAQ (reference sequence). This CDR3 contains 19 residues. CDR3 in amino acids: CASSPLLGQGRLLAYEQYF. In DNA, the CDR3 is TGTGCCAGCAGCCCGTTACTCGGACAGGGACGCTTGTTGGCCTACGAGCAGTACTTC.

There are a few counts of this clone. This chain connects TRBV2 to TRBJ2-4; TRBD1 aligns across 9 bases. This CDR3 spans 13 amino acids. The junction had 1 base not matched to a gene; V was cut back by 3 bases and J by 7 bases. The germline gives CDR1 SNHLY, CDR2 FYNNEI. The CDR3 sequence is CASSDGTGNIQYF. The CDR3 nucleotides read TGTGCCAGCAGTGACGGGACAGGGAACATTCAGTACTTC.

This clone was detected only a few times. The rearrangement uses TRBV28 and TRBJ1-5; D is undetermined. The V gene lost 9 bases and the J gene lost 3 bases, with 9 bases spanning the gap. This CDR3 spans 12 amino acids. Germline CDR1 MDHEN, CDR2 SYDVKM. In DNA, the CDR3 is TGTGCCAGTGGACCGAACAATCAGCCCCAGCATTTT. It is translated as CASGPNNQPQHF.

The CDR3 is CASSGTSYEQYF. The CDR3 DNA reads as TGCGCCAGCAGTGGCACTTCCTACGAGCAGTACTTC. The J gene is TRBJ2-7, the V gene TRBV10-1, with D hard to call. The CDR3 length is 12 residues. With 4 bases removed from V and 1 base from J, the gap between germline ends came to 5 bases. Germline V gene data show CDR1 as WNHNN and CDR2 as SYGVQD (reference sequence).

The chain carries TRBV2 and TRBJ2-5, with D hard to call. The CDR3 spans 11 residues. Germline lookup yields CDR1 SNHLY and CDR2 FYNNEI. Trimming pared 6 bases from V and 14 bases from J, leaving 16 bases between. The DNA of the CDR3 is TGTGCCAGCAGGGCCCGACTGCCCCCATACTTC. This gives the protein CASRARLPPYF.

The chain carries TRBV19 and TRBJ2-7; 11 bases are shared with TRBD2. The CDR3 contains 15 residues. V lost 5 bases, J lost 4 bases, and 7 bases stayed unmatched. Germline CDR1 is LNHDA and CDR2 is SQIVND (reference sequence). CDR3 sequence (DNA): TGTGCCAGTAGTGACCCCGGGACTAGCGGTTACGAGCAGTACTTC. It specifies CASSDPGTSGYEQYF.

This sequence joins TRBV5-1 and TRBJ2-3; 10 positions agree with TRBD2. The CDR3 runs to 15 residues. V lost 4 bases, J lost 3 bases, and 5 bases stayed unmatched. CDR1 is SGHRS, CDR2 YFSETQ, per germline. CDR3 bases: TGCGCCAGCAGCGATCTAGCGGGAGCAACAGATACGCAGTATTTT. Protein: CASSDLAGATDTQYF.

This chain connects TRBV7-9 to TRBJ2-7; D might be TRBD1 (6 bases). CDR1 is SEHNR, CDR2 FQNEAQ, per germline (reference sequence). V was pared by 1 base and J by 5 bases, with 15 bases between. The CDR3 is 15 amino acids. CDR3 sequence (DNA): TGTGCCAGCAGCTTAGAACAGGGCACTACCCACGAGCAGTACTTC. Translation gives CASSLEQGTTHEQYF.

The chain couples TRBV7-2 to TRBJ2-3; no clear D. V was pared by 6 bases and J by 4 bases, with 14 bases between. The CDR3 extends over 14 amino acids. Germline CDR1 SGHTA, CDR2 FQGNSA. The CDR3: CASSWKGFADTQYF. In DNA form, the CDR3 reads TGTGCCAGCAGTTGGAAGGGATTCGCAGATACGCAGTATTTT.

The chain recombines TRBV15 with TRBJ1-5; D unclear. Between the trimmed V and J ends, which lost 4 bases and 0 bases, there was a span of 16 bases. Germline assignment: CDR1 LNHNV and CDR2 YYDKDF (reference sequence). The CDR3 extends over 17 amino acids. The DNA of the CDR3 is TGTGCCACCAGCAAACAGAAATCCGCCCATAGCAATCAGCCCCAGCATTTT. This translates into CATSKQKSAHSNQPQHF.